One and the same sample provided the 31 T cell receptor beta chains below, sequenced in a study of blood T cell repertoires in COVID-19. Produced via immunoSEQ multiplex PCR; TCRdb's table is partial and in-frame only. In the table there are about 300,000 clones, about nine tenths of which are singletons. The sequencing sample was made of PBMCs or T cells enriched from blood (not recorded which). These receptors all stem from a woman aged 45 to 65 who had been exposed to COVID-19.

This chain connects TRBV24-1 to TRBJ1-5, with D unresolved. The germline V gene has CDR1 KGHDR and CDR2 SFDVKD. The CDR3 has 13 amino acids. The V and J ends lost 7 bases and 0 bases respectively, with 6 bases between them. The DNA of the CDR3 is TGTGCCACCAGCGAGTATAGCAATCAGCCCCAGCATTTT. This encodes CATSEYSNQPQHF.

The gene calls are TRBV30 and TRBJ2-7; 8 nucleotides agree with TRBD2. Germline V gives CDR1 GTSNPN, CDR2 SVGIG (reference sequence). The CDR3 is 13 amino acids. The trim removed 3 bases at V and 2 bases at J, leaving 3 bases unmatched. The CDR3 coding sequence is TGTGCCTGGAGCCTCGGGGGGGCCTACGAGCAGTACTTC. It codes for CAWSLGGAYEQYF.

A word on this clone: Other DNA sequences in the sample encode the same CDR3. The CDR3 is CASSISGTGAYEQYF. The CDR3 DNA is TGTGCCAGTAGTATTAGCGGGACAGGGGCCTACGAGCAGTACTTC. The chain recombines TRBV19 with TRBJ2-7, with 10 bases that match TRBD1. This CDR3 has 15 amino acids. CDR1 LNHDA and CDR2 SQIVND come from the germline V gene (reference sequence). V trimming: 3 bases; J trimming: 2 bases; junction bases outside the gene matches: 4.

The chain is built from TRBV28 and TRBJ1-2; no clear D. V was cut by 8 bases and J by 10 bases, with 20 bases left in between. This CDR3 spans 13 amino acids. The V gene's germline CDR1 is MDHEN and CDR2 SYDVKM. CDR3: CASSGGTVQDYTF. The CDR3 DNA follows: TGTGCCAGCTCTGGCGGAACGGTCCAAGACTACACCTTC.

The chain is built from TRBV15 and TRBJ1-4; 9 bases map to TRBD1. This CDR3 comprises 16 residues. Unmatched junction bases numbered 9, after V lost 2 bases and J lost 8 bases. Per the germline V gene, CDR1 is LNHNV and CDR2 is YYDKDF (reference sequence). Here the CDR3 DNA reads TGTGCCACCAGCAGAAACACAGGGGGCTTCGGGGAAAAACTGTTTTTT. This gives the protein CATSRNTGGFGEKLFF. The complete variable domain, with remaining parts taken from reference TRBV15 and TRBJ1-4, reads DAMVIQNPRYQVTQFGKPVTLSCSQTLNHNVMYWYQQKSSQAPKLLFHYYDKDFNNEADTPDNFQSRRPNTSFCFLDIRSPGLGDTAMYLCATSRNTGGFGEKLFFGSGTQLSVL.

This chain joins TRBV6-1 and TRBJ1-5; TRBD1 is a possible D gene (6 bases). CDR1 is MNHNS and CDR2 is SASEGT in the germline V gene. This CDR3 is 14 amino acids long. The ends were cut back, 3 bases at V and 5 bases at J, with 11 bases in the middle. The chain's CDR3 is CASSEGDIYQPQHF. The CDR3 bases are TGTGCCAGCAGTGAGGGGGACATCTATCAGCCCCAGCATTTT.

J is TRBJ1-2 and V is TRBV3-1 (or the pseudogene TRBV3-2); no firm D call. Germline V lookup: CDR1 LGHDT, CDR2 YNNKEL (reference sequence). With 2 bases removed from V and 2 bases from J, the gap between germline ends came to 6 bases. The CDR3 spans 13 residues. The CDR3 nucleotides are TGTGCCAGCAGCCAATCCAGGAACTATGGCTACACCTTC. Protein product: CASSQSRNYGYTF.

For this clone: Distinct nucleotide sequences in the sample also encode this CDR3. The rearrangement joins TRBV6-5 to TRBJ1-5; D perhaps matches TRBD1 (5 bases). V was pared by 6 bases and J by 6 bases, with 15 bases between. This CDR3 is built from 14 residues. CDR1 is MNHEY, CDR2 SVGAGI, per germline. For the CDR3, the DNA is TGTGCCAGCAGCTTACTGGGGGGGGGTCAGCCCCAGCATTTT. Its translation: CASSLLGGGQPQHF.

This chain links TRBV4-1 with TRBJ1-4, with TRBD1 matching 8 bases. The CDR3 runs to 15 residues. V dropped 5 bases and J dropped 10; count of bases not matched to a gene: 12. Germline V CDR1 and CDR2: MGHRA, YSYEKL. CDR3 DNA sequence: TGCGCCAGCAGCGGCGCAGGACAGGGACACGGAAAACTGTTTTTT. Amino acids: CASSGAGQGHGKLFF.

This clone was picked up one time. J is TRBJ2-7 and V is TRBV6-5, with D perhaps matching TRBD1 (6 bases). CDR1 is MNHEY, CDR2 SVGAGI, per germline. The V end was cut by 6 bases, the J end by 0 bases, with 15 bases between. The CDR3 has 15 residues. CDR3 loop: CASRQATGNSYEQYF. The CDR3, as DNA: TGTGCCAGCAGACAGGCCACAGGGAACTCCTACGAGCAGTACTTC.

This clone was observed a single time. The chain recombines TRBV11-2 with TRBJ2-3; TRBD1 aligns across 10 bases. V was clipped by 5 bases and J by 4 bases; unmatched bases: 3. The length of the CDR3 is 14 residues. Germline-derived CDR1 and CDR2 are SGHAT and FQNNGV. The CDR3 bases are TGTGCCAGCAGCCCCGGGACAGGGGCAGATACGCAGTATTTT. Its translation is CASSPGTGADTQYF.

This rearrangement joins TRBV19 to TRBJ2-7; D remains ambiguous. The CDR3 length is 14 residues. Germline V CDR1 and CDR2: LNHDA, SQIVND (reference sequence). V was pared by 0 bases and J by 2 bases, with 8 bases between. CDR3 sequence reads: CASSIDFRTYEQYF. CDR3 in DNA: TGTGCCAGTAGTATAGATTTCAGAACCTACGAGCAGTACTTC. Full variable domain (missing parts from reference TRBV19 and TRBJ2-7): DGGITQSPKYLFRKEGQNVTLSCEQNLNHDAMYWYRQDPGQGLRLIYYSQIVNDFQKGDIAEGYSVSREKKESFPLTVTSAQKNPTAFYLCASSIDFRTYEQYFGPGTRLTVT.

This clone was observed once. The rearrangement joins TRBV15 to TRBJ2-5, with D possibly matching TRBD2 (5 bases). The CDR3 spans 18 residues. Germline values: CDR1 LNHNV, CDR2 YYDKDF (reference sequence). The V end lost 3 bases, the J end lost 0 bases, and 20 bases lay between the germline ends. The CDR3 DNA reads TGTGCCACCAGCAGGGAGAGACTATCGACGGAATACCAAGAGACCCAGTACTTC. It yields the protein CATSRERLSTEYQETQYF.

The genes are TRBV30 and TRBJ2-7; D is unresolved. The CDR3 is made up of 12 amino acids. The V end lost 8 bases, the J end lost 0 bases, and 11 bases lay between the germline ends. Per germline, CDR1 GTSNPN and CDR2 SVGIG (reference sequence). CDR3 residues: CAGRMSSYEQYF. For the CDR3, the DNA is TGTGCCGGCAGGATGAGCTCCTACGAGCAGTACTTC. Combining the CDR3 with reference TRBV30 and TRBJ2-7 gives the whole variable domain SQTIHQWPATLVQPVGSPLSLECTVEGTSNPNLYWYRQAAGRGLQLLFYSVGIGQISSEVPQNLSASRPQDRQFILSSKKLLLSDSGFYLCAGRMSSYEQYFGPGTRLTVT.

This clone was counted between two and nine times. This sequence joins TRBV9 and TRBJ1-1; D might be TRBD1 (5 bases). This CDR3 has 15 residues. Trimming shortened V by 0 bases and J by 5 bases, and 14 bases separated the two germline ends. Looked up from germline, CDR1 is SGDLS and CDR2 is YYNGEE. The chain's CDR3 is CASSVAPRVGTEAFF. As DNA, the CDR3 is TGTGCCAGCAGCGTAGCCCCCAGGGTAGGGACTGAAGCTTTCTTT.

The CDR3, as DNA: TGTGCCACCAGCAGACTGACAGGGTCGGATACGCAGTATTTT. Its protein is CATSRLTGSDTQYF. V usage is TRBV15 and J usage is TRBJ2-3; 7 nucleotides align to TRBD1. The CDR3 covers 14 residues. Trimming removed 2 bases from V and 6 bases from J; junction bases left unmatched: 5. Germline assignment: CDR1 LNHNV and CDR2 YYDKDF (reference sequence). Combining the CDR3 with reference TRBV15 and TRBJ2-3 gives the whole variable domain DAMVIQNPRYQVTQFGKPVTLSCSQTLNHNVMYWYQQKSSQAPKLLFHYYDKDFNNEADTPDNFQSRRPNTSFCFLDIRSPGLGDTAMYLCATSRLTGSDTQYFGPGTRLTVL.

J is TRBJ2-1 and V is TRBV19, with D unresolved. The CDR3 runs 13 residues. Germline CDR1 is LNHDA and CDR2 is SQIVND (reference sequence). The V and J ends lost 10 bases and 0 bases respectively, with 10 bases between them. CDR3 loop: CATHSLSYNEQFF. DNA for the CDR3: TGTGCCACCCACAGTCTCTCCTACAATGAGCAGTTCTTC.

The chain employs TRBV12-3 or TRBV12-4 and TRBJ1-4; D is ambiguous. With 3 bases removed from V and 7 bases from J, the gap between germline ends came to 9 bases. CDR3 length: 13 amino acids. CDR3 nucleotide sequence: TGTGCCAGCAGTTTGGTTCTCAGTGAAAAACTGTTTTTT. It specifies CASSLVLSEKLFF.

The rearrangement links TRBV20-1 to TRBJ1-5; weak D call: TRBD1 (5 bases). This CDR3 comprises 13 residues. The germline gives CDR1 DFQATT, CDR2 SNEGSKA (reference sequence). V dropped 4 bases and J dropped 7 bases, with 14 bases sitting between them. CDR3 in DNA: TGCAGTGCTATTGACAGAGGATCACAGCCCCAGCATTTT. This gives the protein CSAIDRGSQPQHF.

There are a few counts of this clone. This sequence joins TRBV6-4 and TRBJ2-3, with 8 bases identical to TRBD2. V was pared by 8 bases and J by 2 bases, with 3 bases of the junction left unmatched. The CDR3 consists of 13 residues. Germline values: CDR1 MRHNA, CDR2 SNTAGT. The CDR3 DNA follows: TGTGCCAGCGGGCGGGGGGTCACAGATACGCAGTATTTT. Translation: CASGRGVTDTQYF.

The V call is TRBV4-1, the J call TRBJ1-5; 7 bases align to TRBD1. This CDR3 contains 17 residues. J was trimmed by 4 bases and V by 0 bases; bases with no gene match: 9. From germline, CDR1 is MGHRA and CDR2 YSYEKL. The CDR3 is CASSQEIKQGLNQPQHF. The CDR3 DNA follows: TGCGCCAGCAGCCAAGAAATAAAACAGGGGCTTAATCAGCCCCAGCATTTT.

The rearrangement joins TRBV7-8 to TRBJ2-5; the match to TRBD2 covers 10 bases. Germline V gene data show CDR1 as SGHVS and CDR2 as FQNEAQ. V lost 2 bases to trimming and J lost 3 bases; unmatched junction nucleotides: 9. This CDR3 is built from 17 residues. The CDR3 reads CASSLSVAGGYKETQYF. In DNA, the CDR3 is TGTGCCAGCAGCTTAAGTGTAGCGGGGGGCTACAAAGAGACCCAGTACTTC.

The chain recombines TRBV9 with TRBJ1-1; 12 nucleotides match TRBD1. Germline loops: CDR1 SGDLS, CDR2 YYNGEE. The V and J ends lost 3 bases and 10 bases, in that order; junction bases with no gene match: 4. This CDR3 region has 13 residues. As DNA, the CDR3 is TGTGCCAGCAGCGAGGGGACAGGGGGCAGAGCTTTCTTT. This sequence encodes CASSEGTGGRAFF.

The CDR3 sequence: CASSPSSTLTGNEQFF. The DNA for the CDR3 is TGTGCCAGTTCCCCTAGCTCCACCCTAACGGGCAATGAGCAGTTCTTC. The V gene is TRBV19, the J gene TRBJ2-1, with D maybe TRBD2 (5 bases). The V gene lost 8 bases and the J gene lost 6 bases, with 23 bases spanning the gap. Germline assignment: CDR1 LNHDA and CDR2 SQIVND (reference sequence). The CDR3 extends over 16 amino acids.

V gene TRBV5-1 combines with J gene TRBJ2-7; the match to TRBD1 covers 7 bases. With V trimmed by 4 bases and J by 0 bases, 7 bases remained unmatched. The CDR3 covers 15 residues. Per the germline V gene, CDR1 is SGHRS and CDR2 is YFSETQ. The CDR3 DNA follows: TGCGCCAGCAGCCAAAGGACAGGATCCTCCTACGAGCAGTACTTC. Translating gives CASSQRTGSSYEQYF. Full variable domain (missing parts from reference TRBV5-1 and TRBJ2-7): KAGVTQTPRYLIKTRGQQVTLSCSPISGHRSVSWYQQTPGQGLQFLFEYFSETQRNKGNFPGRFSGRQFSNSRSEMNVSTLELGDSALYLCASSQRTGSSYEQYFGPGTRLTVT.

This chain uses TRBV28 with TRBJ2-3; TRBD2 agrees at 8 bases. With V trimmed by 2 bases and J by 5 bases, 9 bases remained unmatched. The germline V gene encodes CDR1 MDHEN and CDR2 SYDVKM. The CDR3 is 16 residues long. The CDR3 is CASSLPRGGGGDTQYF. CDR3 coding DNA: TGTGCCAGCAGTTTACCCCGGGGGGGAGGGGGAGATACGCAGTATTTT.

The chain's CDR3 is CASSSGTGSFDTQYF. CDR3 coding DNA: TGTGCCAGCAGTTCCGGGACAGGGAGCTTTGATACGCAGTATTTT. V is TRBV5-4 and J is TRBJ2-3; 9 positions match TRBD1. Trimming at V came to 5 bases and at J to 6 bases, leaving 10 bases not matched to a gene. This CDR3 has 15 residues. CDR1 and CDR2 from the germline V gene are SGHNT and YYREEE (reference sequence).

This chain joins TRBV19 and TRBJ2-2; D might be TRBD1 (6 bases). Germline V gene lookup returns CDR1 LNHDA and CDR2 SQIVND (reference sequence). The CDR3 covers 14 residues. Trimming removed 6 bases at V and 0 bases at J, with 8 bases between. The DNA for the CDR3 is TGTGCCAGTAGAGACAGGCCGAACACCGGGGAGCTGTTTTTT. This translates into CASRDRPNTGELFF.

The chain employs TRBV24-1 and TRBJ2-1; a possible D gene is TRBD2 (6 bases). From germline, CDR1 is KGHDR and CDR2 SFDVKD. The V and J ends lost 4 bases and 0 bases respectively, with 9 bases between them. The CDR3 runs to 15 residues. The CDR3 loop is CATSDGGSSYNEQFF. The CDR3 nucleotides read TGTGCCACCAGTGACGGGGGTAGCTCCTACAATGAGCAGTTCTTC.

The count of this clone is one. V usage is TRBV12-3 or TRBV12-4 and J usage is TRBJ1-1; D uncertain. The germline V and J ends were trimmed by 7 bases and 1 base, with 7 bases remaining between them. This CDR3 region has 12 residues. The CDR3: CASTFRNTEAFF. The CDR3 DNA follows: TGTGCCAGCACTTTCAGGAACACTGAAGCTTTCTTT.

V and J are TRBV2 and TRBJ2-7; maybe TRBD2 (6 bases). Trimming cost V 6 bases and J 0 bases, with 18 bases left between them. The CDR3 runs 16 residues. Germline assignment: CDR1 SNHLY and CDR2 FYNNEI. The CDR3 reads CASRDGLASSSYEQYF. The CDR3 DNA sequence: TGTGCCAGCAGGGACGGGCTAGCGTCGAGCTCCTACGAGCAGTACTTC.